This T cell receptor beta chain is from a study of blood T cell repertoires in COVID-19. The V segment lost 8 bases and the J segment 7 bases; nucleotides outside the gene matches: 13. The CDR3 is 14 amino acids. CDR1 is GTSNPN and CDR2 is SVGIG in the germline V gene (reference sequence). Clones were sequenced by immunoSEQ multiplex PCR, and TCRdb holds only the in-frame ones, with some missing. The sample gives 270,000 or so clones, 90% of which show up once; roughly 2% is in the top ten. The rearrangement joins TRBV30 to TRBJ1-2; the match to TRBD1 covers 10 bases. Material for sequencing was peripheral blood. This receptor was taken from an older woman with COVID-19, enrolled during active disease. DNA for the CDR3: TGTGCCCTAAGGCGGGACAGGGGATCGTTTGGCTACACCTTC. It specifies CALRRDRGSFGYTF.